This entry features one T cell receptor (beta chain) sequence. Antigen specificity is unknown. This CDR3 is built from 17 residues. CDR1 is SGHRS and CDR2 is YFSETQ in the germline V gene. Trimming took 0 bases from V and 2 from J, leaving 15 bases between them. This entry is derived from a study of OX40 agonist ivuxolimab in advanced cancers. The repertoire was sequenced with immunoSEQ multiplex PCR; TCRdb's copy has only in-frame clones and lacks some. Here the sample spans tens of thousands of clones, approximately 90% being singletons. Overall study results and limits: In CD8+ T cells, expanded clones were on average more numerous than in CD4+.

Source: CD4+ or CD8+ T cells sorted from blood, taken in a trial of the OX40 agonist ivuxolimab. The TCR sequence derives from an adult with an advanced solid tumor such as melanoma, head and neck, liver or kidney cancer. The chain couples TRBV5-1 to TRBJ2-1, with D possibly TRBD1 on 5 matching bases. The CDR3 sequence: CASSLAGLGVAYNEQFF. Written as DNA, the CDR3 is TGCGCCAGCAGCTTGGCCGGCTTAGGGGTGGCCTACAATGAGCAGTTCTTC.